This T cell receptor beta chain was captured in a study of metastatic and nonmetastatic thyroid tumors. Findings and caveats of the study: In both blood and tumor samples, TCR beta diversity was reported significantly higher for malignant than benign nodules.

Nobody among the patients had been given any treatment before thyroid surgery. This clone was seen a handful of times. Its specificity is not known. As originally analysed: Using the CDR3 differences seen across clinicopathological groups, the authors built a distant-metastasis classifier for papillary thyroid cancer, which was meant to discriminate distant-metastatic patients. TCRdb called clones again from the PCR reads with MiXCR. The V and J calls and clone size are TCRdb's, not the authors'. The table includes approximately 14,000 clones, almost 30% detected once. The CDR3 is made up of 16 amino acids. With 5 bases clipped from V and 2 bases from J, the junction kept 6 bases outside the gene matches.

This chain links TRBV12-3 or TRBV12-4 with TRBJ2-7; 13 nucleotides align to TRBD2. Material: blood. The receptor comes from a female donor with papillary thyroid cancer or a benign thyroid nodule (not recorded which). Some clones in this sample may be carry-over from other donors' samples. As DNA, the CDR3 is TGTGCCAGCAGTCCGACCACTAGCGGGGGGGCCTACGAGCAGTACTTC. Translation gives CASSPTTSGGAYEQYF.